Reported below is one T cell receptor beta chain. This sample stems from a study of blood T cell repertoires in COVID-19. Turning to the study itself: The samples span acute and convalescent COVID-19 from the United States, Italy and Spain. The analysed material was cDNA or gDNA that came from T cells, B-cell-depleted T cells, or PBMCs.

This CDR3 is 16 amino acids long. Germline loops: CDR1 SGHRS, CDR2 YFSETQ. The V end was cut by 3 bases, the J end by 4 bases, with 17 bases between. Under the authors' procedure: Estimates of nucleated cell counts were drawn from the amplification of reference gene primers. Profiling relied on immunoSEQ multiplex PCR, and the TCRdb table lists in-frame clones only, not all of them. Clone size and the V and J calls come from that table; the DNA yielded D and trimming. The table lists over 250,000 clones, 89% of them singletons, with under 15% in the top ten. The origin of this receptor is a woman in her sixties or seventies with acute or convalescent COVID-19. Sequencing was done on a sample of peripheral blood. The rearrangement joins TRBV5-1 to TRBJ2-1; D is perhaps TRBD2 (6 bases). The CDR3 spells CASSSPGDLGYNEQFF. The DNA for the CDR3 is TGCGCCAGCAGCTCACCTGGGGACTTAGGGTACAATGAGCAGTTCTTC. The whole variable domain, remainder taken from reference TRBV5-1 and TRBJ2-1, is KAGVTQTPRYLIKTRGQQVTLSCSPISGHRSVSWYQQTPGQGLQFLFEYFSETQRNKGNFPGRFSGRQFSNSRSEMNVSTLELGDSALYLCASSSPGDLGYNEQFFGPGTRLTVL.